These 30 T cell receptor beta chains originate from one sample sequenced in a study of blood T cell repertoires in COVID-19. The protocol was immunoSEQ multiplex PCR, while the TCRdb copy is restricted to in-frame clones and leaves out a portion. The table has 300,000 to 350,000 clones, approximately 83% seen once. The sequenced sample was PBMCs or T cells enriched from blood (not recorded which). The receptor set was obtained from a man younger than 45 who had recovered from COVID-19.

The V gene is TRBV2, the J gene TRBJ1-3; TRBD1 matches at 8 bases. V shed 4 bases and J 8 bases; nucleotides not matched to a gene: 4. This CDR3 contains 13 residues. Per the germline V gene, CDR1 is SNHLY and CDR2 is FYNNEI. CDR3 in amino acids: CASSVTGADTIYF. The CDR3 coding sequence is TGTGCCAGCAGTGTGACAGGGGCGGACACCATATATTTT.

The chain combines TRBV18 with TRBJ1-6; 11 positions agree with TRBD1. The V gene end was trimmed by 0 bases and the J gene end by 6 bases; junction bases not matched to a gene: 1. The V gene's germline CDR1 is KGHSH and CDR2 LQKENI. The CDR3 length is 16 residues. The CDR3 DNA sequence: TGTGCCAGCTCACCACCGGGACAGGGGGTTAATTCACCCCTCCACTTT. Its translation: CASSPPGQGVNSPLHF.

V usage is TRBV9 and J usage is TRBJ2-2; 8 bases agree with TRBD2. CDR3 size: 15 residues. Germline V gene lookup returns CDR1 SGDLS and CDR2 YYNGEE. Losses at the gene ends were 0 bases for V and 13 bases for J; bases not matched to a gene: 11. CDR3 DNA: TGTGCCAGCAGCGTAGCGGGGGGGCCGGTCGAAGGGCTGTTTTTT. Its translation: CASSVAGGPVEGLFF.

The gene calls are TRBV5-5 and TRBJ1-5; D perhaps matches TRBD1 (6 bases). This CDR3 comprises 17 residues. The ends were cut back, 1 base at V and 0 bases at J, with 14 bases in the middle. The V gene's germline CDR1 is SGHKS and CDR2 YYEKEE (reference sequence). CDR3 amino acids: CASSLYGGAVSNQPQHF. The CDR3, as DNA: TGTGCCAGCAGCTTGTACGGGGGGGCGGTTAGCAATCAGCCCCAGCATTTT.

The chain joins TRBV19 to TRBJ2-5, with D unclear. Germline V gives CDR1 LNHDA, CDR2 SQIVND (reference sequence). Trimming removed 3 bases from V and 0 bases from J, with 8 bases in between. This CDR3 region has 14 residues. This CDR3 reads CASSMLMYQETQYF. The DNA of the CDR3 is TGTGCCAGTAGTATGCTAATGTACCAAGAGACCCAGTACTTC. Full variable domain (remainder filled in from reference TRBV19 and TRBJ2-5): DGGITQSPKYLFRKEGQNVTLSCEQNLNHDAMYWYRQDPGQGLRLIYYSQIVNDFQKGDIAEGYSVSREKKESFPLTVTSAQKNPTAFYLCASSMLMYQETQYFGPGTRLLVL.

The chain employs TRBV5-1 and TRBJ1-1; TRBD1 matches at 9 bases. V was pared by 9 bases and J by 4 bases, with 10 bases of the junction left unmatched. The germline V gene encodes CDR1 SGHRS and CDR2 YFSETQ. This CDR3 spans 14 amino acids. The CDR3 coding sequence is TGCGCCACCTCAGGGGGGACAGGGAGCACTGAAGCTTTCTTT. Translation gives CATSGGTGSTEAFF.

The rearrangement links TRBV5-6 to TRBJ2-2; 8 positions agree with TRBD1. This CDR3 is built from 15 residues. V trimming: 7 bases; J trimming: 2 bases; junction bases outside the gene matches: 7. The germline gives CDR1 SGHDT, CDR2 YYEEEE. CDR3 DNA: TGTGCCAGCCGCGGGACAGGTGCCAACACCGGGGAGCTGTTTTTT. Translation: CASRGTGANTGELFF.

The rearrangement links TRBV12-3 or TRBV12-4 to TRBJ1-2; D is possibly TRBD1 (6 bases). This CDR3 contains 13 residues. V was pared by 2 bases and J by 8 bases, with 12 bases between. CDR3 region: CASSLRDMRGYTF. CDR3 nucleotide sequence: TGTGCCAGCAGTTTACGGGACATGAGGGGCTACACCTTC.

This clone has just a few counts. CDR3 sequence reads: CASSLWGTGQAKNIQYF. The DNA of the CDR3 is TGCGCCAGCAGCTTGTGGGGGACAGGGCAGGCCAAAAACATTCAGTACTTC. V is TRBV5-1 and J is TRBJ2-4, with 9 bases that match TRBD1. The CDR3 sequence is 17 residues long. The V gene's germline CDR1 is SGHRS and CDR2 YFSETQ. After removal of 1 base from V and 1 base from J, the junction contained 6 bases not matched to a gene. Full variable domain (remainder filled in from reference TRBV5-1 and TRBJ2-4): KAGVTQTPRYLIKTRGQQVTLSCSPISGHRSVSWYQQTPGQGLQFLFEYFSETQRNKGNFPGRFSGRQFSNSRSEMNVSTLELGDSALYLCASSLWGTGQAKNIQYFGAGTRLSVL.

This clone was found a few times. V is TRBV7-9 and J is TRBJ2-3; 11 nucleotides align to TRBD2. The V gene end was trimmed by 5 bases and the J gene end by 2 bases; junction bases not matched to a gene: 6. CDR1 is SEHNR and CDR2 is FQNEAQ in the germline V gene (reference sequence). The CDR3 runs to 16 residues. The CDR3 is CASSHRTSGYTDTQYF. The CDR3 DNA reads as TGTGCCAGCAGCCACAGGACTAGCGGGTACACAGATACGCAGTATTTT.

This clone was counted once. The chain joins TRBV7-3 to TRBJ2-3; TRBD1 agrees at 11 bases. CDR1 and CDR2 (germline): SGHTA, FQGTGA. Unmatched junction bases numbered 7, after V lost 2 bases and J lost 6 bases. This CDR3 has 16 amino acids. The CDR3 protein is CASSLGDRGSSDTQYF. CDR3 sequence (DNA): TGTGCCAGCAGCTTAGGGGACAGGGGGTCATCCGATACGCAGTATTTT.

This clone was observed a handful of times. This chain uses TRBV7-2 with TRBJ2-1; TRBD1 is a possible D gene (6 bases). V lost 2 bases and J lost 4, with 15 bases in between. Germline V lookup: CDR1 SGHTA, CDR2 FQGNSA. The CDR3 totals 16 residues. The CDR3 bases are TGTGCCAGCAGCTTATTTGGAATAAGGGGGTACAATGAGCAGTTCTTC. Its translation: CASSLFGIRGYNEQFF.

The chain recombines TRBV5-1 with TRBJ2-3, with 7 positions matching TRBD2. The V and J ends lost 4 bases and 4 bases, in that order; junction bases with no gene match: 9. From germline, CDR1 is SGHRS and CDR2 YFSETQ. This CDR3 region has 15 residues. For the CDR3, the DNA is TGCGCCAGCAGCGTGCAGCGGGGAGGCTCAGATACGCAGTATTTT. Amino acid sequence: CASSVQRGGSDTQYF.

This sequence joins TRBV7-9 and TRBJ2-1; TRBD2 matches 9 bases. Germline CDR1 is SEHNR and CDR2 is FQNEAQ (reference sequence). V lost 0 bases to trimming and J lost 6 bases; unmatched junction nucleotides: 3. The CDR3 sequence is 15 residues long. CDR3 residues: CASSLALAGINEQFF. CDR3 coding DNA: TGTGCCAGCAGCTTAGCTCTAGCGGGGATCAATGAGCAGTTCTTC.

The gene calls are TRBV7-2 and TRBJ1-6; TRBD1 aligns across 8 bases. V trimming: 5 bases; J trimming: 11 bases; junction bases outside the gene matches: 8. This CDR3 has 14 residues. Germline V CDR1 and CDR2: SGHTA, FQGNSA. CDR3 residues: CASSTRQGNTPLHF. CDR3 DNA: TGTGCCAGCAGCACCCGACAGGGGAATACACCCCTCCACTTT.

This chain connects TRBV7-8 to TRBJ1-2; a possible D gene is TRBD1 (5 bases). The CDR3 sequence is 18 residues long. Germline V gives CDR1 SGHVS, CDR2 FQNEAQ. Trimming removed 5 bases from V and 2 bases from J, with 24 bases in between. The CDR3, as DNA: TGTGCCAGCAGCCCCAGCAGGACGACAGTTCGAAAAAACTATGGCTACACCTTC. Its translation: CASSPSRTTVRKNYGYTF.

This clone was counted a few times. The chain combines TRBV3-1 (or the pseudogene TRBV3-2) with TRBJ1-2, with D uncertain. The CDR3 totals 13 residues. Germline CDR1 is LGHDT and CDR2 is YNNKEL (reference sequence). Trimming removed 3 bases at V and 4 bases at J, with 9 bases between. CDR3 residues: CASSHRDIYGYTF. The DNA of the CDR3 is TGTGCCAGCAGCCACCGAGACATCTATGGCTACACCTTC.

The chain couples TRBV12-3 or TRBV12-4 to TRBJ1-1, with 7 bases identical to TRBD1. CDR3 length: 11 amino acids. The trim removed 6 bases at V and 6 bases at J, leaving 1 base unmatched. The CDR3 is CASRDRAEAFF. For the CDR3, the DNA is TGTGCCAGCAGAGACAGGGCTGAAGCTTTCTTT.

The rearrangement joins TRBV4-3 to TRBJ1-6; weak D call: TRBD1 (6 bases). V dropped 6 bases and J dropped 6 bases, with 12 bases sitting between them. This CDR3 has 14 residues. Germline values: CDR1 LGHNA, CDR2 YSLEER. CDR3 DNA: TGCGCCAGCAGTCGCACAGGGAGTAATTCACCCCTCCACTTT. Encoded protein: CASSRTGSNSPLHF.

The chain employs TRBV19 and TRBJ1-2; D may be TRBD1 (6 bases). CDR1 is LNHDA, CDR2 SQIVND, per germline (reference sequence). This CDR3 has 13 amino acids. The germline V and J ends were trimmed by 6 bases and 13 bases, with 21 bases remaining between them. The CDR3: CASSIIPGQSVTF. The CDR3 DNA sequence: TGTGCCAGTAGCATAATACCGGGACAAAGCGTCACCTTC.

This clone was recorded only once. The CDR3 bases are TGTGCCAGCATAAGTTCAGGGGGCGGAACAGCTGAAGCTTTCTTT. This encodes CASISSGGGTAEAFF. The chain combines TRBV6-5 with TRBJ1-1, with 8 bases that match TRBD1. With V trimmed by 7 bases and J by 6 bases, 13 bases remained unmatched. This CDR3 comprises 15 residues. CDR1 and CDR2 (germline): MNHEY, SVGAGI.

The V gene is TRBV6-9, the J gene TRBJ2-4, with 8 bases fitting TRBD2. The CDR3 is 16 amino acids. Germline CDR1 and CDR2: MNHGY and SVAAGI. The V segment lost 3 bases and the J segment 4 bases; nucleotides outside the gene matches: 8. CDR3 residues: CASSYRSGGGKNIQYF. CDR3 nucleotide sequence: TGTGCCAGCAGTTACCGATCGGGAGGGGGGAAAAACATTCAGTACTTC.

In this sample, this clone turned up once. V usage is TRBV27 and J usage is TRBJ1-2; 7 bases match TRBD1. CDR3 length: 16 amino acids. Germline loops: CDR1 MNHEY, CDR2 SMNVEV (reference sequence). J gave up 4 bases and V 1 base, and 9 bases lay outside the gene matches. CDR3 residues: CASSLFGEGARYGYTF. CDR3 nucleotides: TGTGCCAGCAGTTTATTTGGAGAGGGGGCGCGCTATGGCTACACCTTC.

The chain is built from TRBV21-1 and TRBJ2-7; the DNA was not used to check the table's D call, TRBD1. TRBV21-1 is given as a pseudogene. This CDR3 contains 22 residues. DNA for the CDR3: TGTGCCAGCAGCAAAAAAACCCCGTGCGAGAAAGAAGGGACAGTGGCCCCCTACGAGCAGTACTTC. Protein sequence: CASSKKTPCEKEGTVAPYEQYF.

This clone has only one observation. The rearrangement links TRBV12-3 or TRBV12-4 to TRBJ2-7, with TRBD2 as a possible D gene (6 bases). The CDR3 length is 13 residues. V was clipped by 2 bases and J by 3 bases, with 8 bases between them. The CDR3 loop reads CASSLFGSYEQYF. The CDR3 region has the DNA TGTGCCAGCAGTTTATTCGGGAGCTACGAGCAGTACTTC.

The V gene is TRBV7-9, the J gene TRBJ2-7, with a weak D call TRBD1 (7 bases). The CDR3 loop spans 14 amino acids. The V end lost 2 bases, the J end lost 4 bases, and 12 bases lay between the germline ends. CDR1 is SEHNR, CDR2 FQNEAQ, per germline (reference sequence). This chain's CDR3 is CASSLTGEAYEQYF. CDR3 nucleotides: TGTGCCAGCAGCTTAACAGGGGAGGCATACGAGCAGTACTTC.

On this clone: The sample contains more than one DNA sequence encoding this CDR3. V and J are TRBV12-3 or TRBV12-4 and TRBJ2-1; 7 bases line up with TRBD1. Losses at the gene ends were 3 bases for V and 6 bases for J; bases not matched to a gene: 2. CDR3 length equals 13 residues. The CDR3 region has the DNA TGTGCCAGCAGTTTTTACAGGGGCAATGAGCAGTTCTTC. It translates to CASSFYRGNEQFF.

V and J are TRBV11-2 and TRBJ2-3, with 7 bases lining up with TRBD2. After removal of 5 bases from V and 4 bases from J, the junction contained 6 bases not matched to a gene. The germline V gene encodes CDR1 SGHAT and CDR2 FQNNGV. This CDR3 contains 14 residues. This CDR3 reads CASSPAGLSDTQYF. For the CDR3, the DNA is TGTGCCAGCAGCCCAGCGGGACTTTCAGATACGCAGTATTTT.

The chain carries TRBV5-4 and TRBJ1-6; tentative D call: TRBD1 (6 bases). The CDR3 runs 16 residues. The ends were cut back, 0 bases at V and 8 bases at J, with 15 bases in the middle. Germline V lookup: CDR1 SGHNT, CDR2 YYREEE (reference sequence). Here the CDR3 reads CASSLDRVGPDSPLHF. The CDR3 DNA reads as TGTGCCAGCAGCTTGGACAGGGTAGGTCCGGATTCACCCCTCCACTTT.

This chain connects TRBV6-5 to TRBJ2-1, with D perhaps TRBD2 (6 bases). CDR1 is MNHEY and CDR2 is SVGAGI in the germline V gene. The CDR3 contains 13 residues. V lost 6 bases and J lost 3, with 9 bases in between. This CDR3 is CASSRDFYNEQFF. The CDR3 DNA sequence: TGTGCCAGCAGCCGGGACTTCTACAATGAGCAGTTCTTC.